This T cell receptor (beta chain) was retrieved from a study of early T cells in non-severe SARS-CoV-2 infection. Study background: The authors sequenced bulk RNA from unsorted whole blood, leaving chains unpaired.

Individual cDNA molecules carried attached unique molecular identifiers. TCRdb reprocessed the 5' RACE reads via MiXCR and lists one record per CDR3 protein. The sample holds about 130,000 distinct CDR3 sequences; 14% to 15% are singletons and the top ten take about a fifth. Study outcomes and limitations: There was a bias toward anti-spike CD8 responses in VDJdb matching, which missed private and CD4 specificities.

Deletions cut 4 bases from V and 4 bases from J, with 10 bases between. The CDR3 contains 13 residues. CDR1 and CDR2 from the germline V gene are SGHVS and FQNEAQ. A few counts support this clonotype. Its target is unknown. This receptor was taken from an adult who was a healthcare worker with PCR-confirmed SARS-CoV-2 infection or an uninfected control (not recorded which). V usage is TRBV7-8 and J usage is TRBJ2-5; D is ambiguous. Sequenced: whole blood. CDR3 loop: CASSSLLRETQYF. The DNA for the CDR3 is TGTGCCAGCAGCTCGTTACTACGAGAGACCCAGTACTTC. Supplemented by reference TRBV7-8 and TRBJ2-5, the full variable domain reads GAGVSQSPRYKVAKRGQDVALRCDPISGHVSLFWYQQALGQGPEFLTYFQNEAQLDKSGLPSDRFFAERPEGSVSTLKIQRTQQEDSAVYLCASSSLLRETQYFGPGTRLLVL.